These 27 T cell receptor beta chains were all obtained from the same sample, sequenced in a study of blood T cell repertoires in COVID-19 (dated by TCRdb to about 2020). The library relied on the immunoSEQ multiplex PCR assay. The source is immuneACCESS, and TCRdb retained only in-frame sequences with V and J called. Part of the clones is not carried over; for the studies checked, unresolved V genes explain less than half of this, and the remainder is unexplained. The sample table holds about 70,000 clones, of which roughly 87% were seen once. The top ten clones comprise 11% of the sample. The sequenced sample consisted of peripheral blood. The receptor source for this set is a woman aged 18-29 years with acute or convalescent COVID-19.

This clone was detected a few times. This chain links TRBV7-5 with TRBJ2-1; whether TRBD2, the table's D call, matches the DNA was not checked. TRBV7-5 is noted as a pseudogene. This CDR3 contains 15 residues. The CDR3 protein is CARSSKRDFYNEQFF. The CDR3 DNA sequence: TGTGCCAGAAGCTCGAAACGGGACTTCTACAATGAGCAGTTCTTC.

The CDR3, as DNA: TGTGCCATCAGTGATAACCTGCCGGGACAGGGGTTCGGGAGCTCCTACAATGAGCAGTTCTTC. It is translated as CAISDNLPGQGFGSSYNEQFF. The chain carries TRBV10-3 and TRBJ2-1; TRBD1 aligns across 10 bases. Germline V gives CDR1 ENHRY, CDR2 SYGVKD. Trimming removed 3 bases from V and 0 bases from J; junction bases left unmatched: 17. This CDR3 spans 21 amino acids.

This chain links TRBV5-4 with TRBJ2-3; 11 bases line up with TRBD2. J lost 5 bases, V lost 3 bases, and 8 bases had no gene match. The CDR3 totals 16 residues. Germline loops: CDR1 SGHNT, CDR2 YYREEE (reference sequence). The CDR3 DNA reads TGTGCCAGCAGCTCCCTTAGCGGGGGGGCAGGAGATACGCAGTATTTT. As protein: CASSSLSGGAGDTQYF.

V and J are TRBV11-2 and TRBJ2-3; 9 positions match TRBD2. The junction had 11 bases not matched to a gene; V was cut back by 5 bases and J by 2 bases. From germline, CDR1 is SGHAT and CDR2 FQNNGV. This CDR3 contains 17 residues. The CDR3 DNA is TGTGCCAGCAGCCAAGCTTCTCTAGCGGGATTCACAGATACGCAGTATTTT. It is translated as CASSQASLAGFTDTQYF.

The genes are TRBV28 and TRBJ2-7; 8 bases match TRBD2. Germline V gives CDR1 MDHEN, CDR2 SYDVKM. J gave up 4 bases and V 6 bases, and 5 bases lay outside the gene matches. The CDR3 is 13 residues long. The CDR3 region has the DNA TGTGCCAGCAGAAGTAGCGGGACATACGAGCAGTACTTC. It translates to CASRSSGTYEQYF.

The chain employs TRBV4-3 and TRBJ2-1; no definite D call. Trimming left V 2 bases short and J 7 bases short, with 9 bases between. CDR3 length equals 13 residues. Per the germline V gene, CDR1 is LGHNA and CDR2 is YSLEER. The CDR3 nucleotides read TGCGCCAGCAGCCAAAACGTACAGAATGAGCAGTTCTTC. Translating gives CASSQNVQNEQFF.

The chain links TRBV5-1 to TRBJ2-1; TRBD1 might be the D (5 bases). The germline V and J ends were trimmed by 4 bases and 7 bases, with 9 bases remaining between them. The CDR3 spans 12 residues. The germline V gene encodes CDR1 SGHRS and CDR2 YFSETQ. CDR3 amino acids: CASSTQGNEQFF. The CDR3 DNA is TGCGCCAGCAGCACTCAGGGAAATGAGCAGTTCTTC.

V usage is TRBV7-9 and J usage is TRBJ2-3; D ambiguous. The CDR3 extends over 13 amino acids. The germline gives CDR1 SEHNR, CDR2 FQNEAQ (reference sequence). The V and J ends lost 5 bases and 1 base respectively, with 7 bases between them. The CDR3 reads CASSPGGTDTQYF. DNA for the CDR3: TGTGCCAGCAGCCCAGGTGGCACAGATACGCAGTATTTT.

V is TRBV9 and J is TRBJ2-1; the D gene is possibly TRBD2 (5 bases). CDR3 size: 15 residues. Germline assignment: CDR1 SGDLS and CDR2 YYNGEE. V lost 0 bases, J lost 6 bases, and 13 bases lay in between. Here the CDR3 reads CASSVAVALGNEQFF. The CDR3 DNA sequence: TGTGCCAGCAGCGTAGCTGTAGCGCTGGGCAATGAGCAGTTCTTC.

This clone occurred once. The chain combines TRBV6-1 with TRBJ2-7; 7 nucleotides align to TRBD1. The CDR3 length is 15 residues. V lost 2 bases to trimming and J lost 0 bases; unmatched junction nucleotides: 4. Germline V gene sequence: CDR1 MNHNS, CDR2 SASEGT. DNA for the CDR3: TGTGCCAGCAGTGAACGGGCAGGGGGCTCCTACGAGCAGTACTTC. Residues: CASSERAGGSYEQYF.

The chain employs TRBV6-2 or TRBV6-3 and TRBJ2-7, with TRBD2 matching 7 bases. Germline CDR1 reads MNHEY; CDR2 reads SVGEGT. CDR3 length equals 19 residues. Germline trimming cut 2 bases from V and 0 bases from J; bases unmatched to any gene: 16. The CDR3 nucleotides read TGTGCCAGCAGTTACCCGCCGGCGGGAGCGCAAATCACCTCCTACGAGCAGTACTTC. Its translation is CASSYPPAGAQITSYEQYF.

The rearrangement uses TRBV4-1 and TRBJ2-1; D is perhaps TRBD2 (6 bases). The CDR3 is made up of 15 amino acids. V lost 0 bases and J lost 7, with 13 bases in between. CDR1 and CDR2 from the germline V gene are MGHRA and YSYEKL. CDR3 loop: CASSQDLFGRNEQFF. Written as DNA, the CDR3 is TGCGCCAGCAGCCAAGATCTTTTCGGGAGAAATGAGCAGTTCTTC.

This chain connects TRBV7-2 to TRBJ1-1; 11 bases are a match to TRBD1. V shed 6 bases, J shed 1 base, and the junction held 7 bases outside the gene matches. This CDR3 spans 16 amino acids. Germline assignment: CDR1 SGHTA and CDR2 FQGNSA. The CDR3, as DNA: TGTGCCAGCAGTCGGGACAGGGGGATGGCGAACACTGAAGCTTTCTTT. This sequence encodes CASSRDRGMANTEAFF. The entire variable domain, with the rest obtained from reference TRBV7-2 and TRBJ1-1, is as follows: GAGVSQSPSNKVTEKGKDVELRCDPISGHTALYWYRQSLGQGLEFLIYFQGNSAPDKSGLPSDRFSAERTGGSVSTLTIQRTQQEDSAVYLCASSRDRGMANTEAFFGQGTRLTVV.

This clone was observed a handful of times. This sequence joins TRBV7-9 and TRBJ1-1; D gene ambiguous. The CDR3 consists of 17 residues. Trimming took off 3 bases at V and 5 bases at J, with 22 bases between the two ends. Germline V gene data show CDR1 as SEHNR and CDR2 as FQNEAQ (reference sequence). CDR3 DNA: TGTGCCAGCAGCTTCCACCGGTTCTTCGAGGGTGAAACTGAAGCTTTCTTT. It specifies CASSFHRFFEGETEAFF.

The chain carries TRBV5-1 and TRBJ1-4; 10 bases agree with TRBD1. There are 14 residues in the CDR3. The V gene end was trimmed by 0 bases and the J gene end by 8 bases; junction bases not matched to a gene: 1. In germline, CDR1 is SGHRS, CDR2 YFSETQ. This CDR3 reads CASSLGQGAEKLFF. CDR3 nucleotide sequence: TGCGCCAGCAGCTTGGGACAGGGGGCGGAAAAACTGTTTTTT.

The chain carries TRBV5-1 and TRBJ2-1; D not certain. The germline V gene encodes CDR1 SGHRS and CDR2 YFSETQ. The V end was cut by 0 bases, the J end by 5 bases, with 6 bases between. The CDR3 is made up of 13 amino acids. The CDR3 bases are TGCGCCAGCAGCTTGGGTGCGCACAATGAGCAGTTCTTC. Translation gives CASSLGAHNEQFF. The complete variable domain, with remaining parts taken from reference TRBV5-1 and TRBJ2-1, reads KAGVTQTPRYLIKTRGQQVTLSCSPISGHRSVSWYQQTPGQGLQFLFEYFSETQRNKGNFPGRFSGRQFSNSRSEMNVSTLELGDSALYLCASSLGAHNEQFFGPGTRLTVL.

This clone was seen a handful of times. The chain recombines TRBV7-8 with TRBJ1-3; maybe TRBD1 (5 bases). Deletions cut 5 bases from V and 3 bases from J, with 17 bases between. The germline V gene has CDR1 SGHVS and CDR2 FQNEAQ. This CDR3 spans 16 amino acids. The CDR3 protein is CASSPAAGQGGNTIYF. CDR3 sequence (DNA): TGTGCCAGCAGCCCAGCGGCGGGGCAGGGTGGAAACACCATATATTTT.

The chain uses TRBV5-4 and TRBJ2-1; 10 bases fit TRBD2. The CDR3 is 17 residues long. V was pared by 4 bases and J by 6 bases, with 13 bases of the junction left unmatched. From germline, CDR1 is SGHNT and CDR2 YYREEE (reference sequence). CDR3 loop: CASSAGGRAGGGNEQFF. CDR3 coding DNA: TGTGCCAGCAGCGCCGGAGGTCGAGCGGGGGGGGGCAATGAGCAGTTCTTC.

The genes are TRBV6-5 and TRBJ2-7; TRBD1 aligns across 7 bases. The CDR3 spans 15 residues. From germline, CDR1 is MNHEY and CDR2 SVGAGI. The V gene end was trimmed by 6 bases and the J gene end by 3 bases; junction bases not matched to a gene: 11. The CDR3 here is CASSPFRDRSYEQYF. The CDR3 nucleotides read TGTGCCAGCAGCCCCTTCCGGGACAGAAGCTACGAGCAGTACTTC.

J is TRBJ1-6 and V is TRBV7-9, with D perhaps matching TRBD1 (5 bases). In germline, CDR1 is SEHNR, CDR2 FQNEAQ (reference sequence). V was clipped by 5 bases and J by 9 bases, with 17 bases between them. CDR3 length equals 15 residues. CDR3 loop: CASSLSGAGRSPLHF. The CDR3 DNA sequence: TGTGCCAGCAGCCTCAGCGGCGCGGGGCGTTCACCCCTCCACTTT.

The CDR3 loop is CASSLGGAITYEQYF. The CDR3 bases are TGCGCCAGCAGCTTGGGGGGCGCGATAACCTACGAGCAGTACTTC. The chain carries TRBV5-1 and TRBJ2-7, with D maybe TRBD1 (5 bases). The V end lost 0 bases, the J end lost 2 bases, and 12 bases lay between the germline ends. CDR3 length: 15 residues. CDR1 and CDR2 from the germline V gene are SGHRS and YFSETQ.

The V and J genes are TRBV7-6 and TRBJ1-1, with D maybe TRBD1 (6 bases). The germline CDR1 and CDR2 sequences are SGHVS and FNYEAQ. The CDR3 covers 13 residues. Trimming removed 5 bases from V and 3 bases from J, with 10 bases in between. The CDR3 bases are TGTGCCAGCAGCCTGACAGGCGACACTGAAGCTTTCTTT. This sequence encodes CASSLTGDTEAFF.

The chain carries TRBV7-2 and TRBJ1-2; tentatively, D is TRBD1 (5 bases). Looked up from germline, CDR1 is SGHTA and CDR2 is FQGNSA. The germline V and J ends were trimmed by 3 bases and 8 bases, with 13 bases remaining between them. CDR3 length equals 13 residues. In DNA form, the CDR3 reads TGTGCCAGCAGCTTGGTTTCAGGGAACGGCTACACCTTC. The encoded protein is CASSLVSGNGYTF.

V is TRBV5-1 and J is TRBJ2-1; 9 bases align to TRBD1. The germline V gene has CDR1 SGHRS and CDR2 YFSETQ. V was pared by 4 bases and J by 4 bases, with 6 bases of the junction left unmatched. This CDR3 spans 15 amino acids. The CDR3 coding sequence is TGCGCCAGCAGCGAGGGGACAGGGCCTTACAATGAGCAGTTCTTC. This translates into CASSEGTGPYNEQFF.

V usage is TRBV18 and J usage is TRBJ1-1, with 9 bases lining up with TRBD1. CDR1 KGHSH and CDR2 LQKENI come from the germline V gene. Unmatched junction bases numbered 7, after V lost 1 base and J lost 1 base. CDR3 length: 17 amino acids. This chain's CDR3 is CASSPRHPGQGNTEAFF. The CDR3 DNA sequence: TGTGCCAGCTCACCACGGCATCCGGGACAGGGGAACACTGAAGCTTTCTTT.

The chain recombines TRBV19 with TRBJ1-4; D remains ambiguous. This CDR3 has 14 amino acids. Germline CDR1 is LNHDA and CDR2 is SQIVND (reference sequence). With 5 bases removed from V and 0 bases from J, the gap between germline ends came to 7 bases. In DNA, the CDR3 is TGTGCCAGTAGTGGAGAGGCAACTAATGAAAAACTGTTTTTT. It translates to CASSGEATNEKLFF.

The J gene is TRBJ2-5, the V gene TRBV11-2; maybe TRBD1 (5 bases). CDR3 length: 14 residues. Germline V gene data show CDR1 as SGHAT and CDR2 as FQNNGV. The V gene lost 1 base and the J gene lost 3 bases, with 9 bases spanning the gap. The CDR3 reads CASSLGSGKETQYF. CDR3 DNA: TGTGCCAGCAGCTTAGGCTCAGGGAAAGAGACCCAGTACTTC.